This T cell receptor (beta chain) comes out of a study of monozygotic twins with inflammatory bowel disease. Study results and limitations: Immunosuppressive treatments were not uniform, and this may have added variability to patient repertoires. The study supported no single strong signal or clonotype linked to IBD. IBD patients shared fewer clonotypes with others than healthy twins, especially with disease activity.

The unique tags termed UMIs, each holding a 6-nucleotide sample barcode, were added by means of template switching. TCRdb re-analyzed the 5' RACE reads; it lists each CDR3 protein once, without DNA. The table for this sample gives approximately 400,000 distinct CDR3 sequences. Germline CDR1 and CDR2: SGHTA and FQGNSA. The CDR3 is 16 amino acids. A remark on this clonotype: Its matching antigen is unknown.

The TCR was taken from a human donor with ulcerative colitis or Crohn's disease, or a healthy co-twin of an affected twin (not recorded which). Sequencing was performed on blood. The rearrangement uses TRBV7-2 and TRBJ2-3; the TCRdb D gene call, TRBD1, has no DNA to confirm it. The CDR3 region is CASSLGVGPGTDTQYF.